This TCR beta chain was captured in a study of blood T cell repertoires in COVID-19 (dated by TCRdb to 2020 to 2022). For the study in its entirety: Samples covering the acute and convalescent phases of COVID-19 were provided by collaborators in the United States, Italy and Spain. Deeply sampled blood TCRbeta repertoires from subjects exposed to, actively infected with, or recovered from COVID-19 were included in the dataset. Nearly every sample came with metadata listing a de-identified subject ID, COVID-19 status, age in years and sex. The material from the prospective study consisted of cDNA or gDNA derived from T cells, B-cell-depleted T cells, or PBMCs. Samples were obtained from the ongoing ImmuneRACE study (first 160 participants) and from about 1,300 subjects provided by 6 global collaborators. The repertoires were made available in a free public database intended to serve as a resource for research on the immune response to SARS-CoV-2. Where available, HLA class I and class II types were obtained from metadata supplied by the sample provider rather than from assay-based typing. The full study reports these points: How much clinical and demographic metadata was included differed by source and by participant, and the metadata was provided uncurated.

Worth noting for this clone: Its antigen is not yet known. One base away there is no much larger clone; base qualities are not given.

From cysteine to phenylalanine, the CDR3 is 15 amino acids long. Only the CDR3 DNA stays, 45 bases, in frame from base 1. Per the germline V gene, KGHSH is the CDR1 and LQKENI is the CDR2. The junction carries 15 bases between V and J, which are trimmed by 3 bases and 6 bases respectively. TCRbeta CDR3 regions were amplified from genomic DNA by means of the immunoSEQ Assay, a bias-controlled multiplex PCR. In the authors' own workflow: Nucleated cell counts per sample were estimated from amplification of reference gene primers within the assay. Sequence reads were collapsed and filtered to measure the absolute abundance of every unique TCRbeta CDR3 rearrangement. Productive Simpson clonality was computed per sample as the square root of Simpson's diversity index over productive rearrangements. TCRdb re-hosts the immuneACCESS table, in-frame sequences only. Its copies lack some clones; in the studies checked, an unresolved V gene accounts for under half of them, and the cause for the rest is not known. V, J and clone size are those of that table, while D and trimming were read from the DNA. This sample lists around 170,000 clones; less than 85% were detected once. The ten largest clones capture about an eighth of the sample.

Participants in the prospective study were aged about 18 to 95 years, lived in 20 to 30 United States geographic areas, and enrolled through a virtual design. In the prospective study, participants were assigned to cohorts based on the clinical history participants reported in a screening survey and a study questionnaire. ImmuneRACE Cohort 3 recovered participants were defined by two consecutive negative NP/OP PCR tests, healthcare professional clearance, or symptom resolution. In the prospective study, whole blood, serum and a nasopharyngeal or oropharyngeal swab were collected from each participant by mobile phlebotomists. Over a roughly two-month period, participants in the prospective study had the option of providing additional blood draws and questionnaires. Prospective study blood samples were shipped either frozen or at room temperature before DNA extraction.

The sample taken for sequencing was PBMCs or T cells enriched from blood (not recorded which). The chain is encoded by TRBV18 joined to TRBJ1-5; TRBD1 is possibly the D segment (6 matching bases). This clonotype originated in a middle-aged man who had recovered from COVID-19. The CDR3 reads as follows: CASSPDSRRTQPQHF. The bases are TGTGCCAGCTCACCGGACAGTCGAAGGACTCAGCCCCAGCATTTT.